A selection of T cell receptor beta chains follows, all from one sample in a study of identical twins. A single record per CDR3 protein comes from TCRdb applying MiXCR to the 5' RACE reads. The table records more than 200,000 distinct CDR3 sequences, less than 9.5% of them present only once. The sequenced sample consisted of memory (CD45RO+) T cells sorted from blood. These receptors were taken from a young woman in good health. Each CDR3 is given with its conserved first and last residue. The D gene is left open where the match is weak. Clone size is stated in some rows and not others, as once, few, many or a class when expanded.

d_gene: TRBD2
v_gene: TRBV3-1
j_gene: TRBJ2-5
abundance: .
CDR3nt: TGTGCCACCAGCTCTCGGACTAGCGGGGGTCCGTACCAAGAGACCCAGTACTTC
CDR3aa: CATSSRTSGGPYQETQYF

d_gene: .
v_gene: TRBV20-1
j_gene: TRBJ1-5
abundance: many
CDR3nt: TGCAGTGCTAGACAGGACTCCAATCAGCCCCAGCATTTT
CDR3aa: CSARQDSNQPQHF

d_gene: .
v_gene: TRBV19
j_gene: TRBJ2-2
abundance: .
CDR3nt: TGTGCCAGTAGTATAGAGGACCGGGGACATGGGGAGCTGTTTTTT
CDR3aa: CASSIEDRGHGELFF

d_gene: .
v_gene: TRBV20-1
j_gene: TRBJ2-5
abundance: few
CDR3nt: TGCAGTGCTACCAGGGTTGTCGGCGAGACCCAGTACTTC
CDR3aa: CSATRVVGETQYF

d_gene: .
v_gene: TRBV29-1
j_gene: TRBJ1-1
abundance: many
CDR3nt: TGCAGCGTTGAGAACTGGGGTGAAGCTTTCTTT
CDR3aa: CSVENWGEAFF

d_gene: .
v_gene: TRBV14
j_gene: TRBJ2-3
abundance: few
CDR3nt: TGTGCCAGCAGCCAGAGCAGCGGTCTGTACACAGATACGCAGTATTTT
CDR3aa: CASSQSSGLYTDTQYF

d_gene: .
v_gene: TRBV4-2
j_gene: TRBJ2-5
abundance: few
CDR3nt: TGTGCCAGCAGCCCCTACCAGTTAGGGGAGACCCAGTACTTC
CDR3aa: CASSPYQLGETQYF

d_gene: .
v_gene: TRBV20-1
j_gene: TRBJ1-1
abundance: few
CDR3nt: TGCAGTGCCAAAATTGGGGCTGAAGCTTTCTTT
CDR3aa: CSAKIGAEAFF

d_gene: .
v_gene: TRBV21-1
j_gene: TRBJ1-1
abundance: .
CDR3nt: TGTGCCAGCAGCAATGGGTGGGGGAACACTGAAGCTTTCTTT
CDR3aa: CASSNGWGNTEAFF

d_gene: .
v_gene: TRBV12-3/TRBV12-4
j_gene: TRBJ1-4
abundance: few
CDR3nt: TGTGCCAGCAGTTTAAACATAGTATTGGAAAAACTGTTTTTT
CDR3aa: CASSLNIVLEKLFF

d_gene: .
v_gene: TRBV7-9
j_gene: TRBJ1-2
abundance: many
CDR3nt: TGTGCCAGCAGCTGGGTCGGAAACTATGGCTACACCTTC
CDR3aa: CASSWVGNYGYTF

d_gene: .
v_gene: TRBV29-1
j_gene: TRBJ2-7
abundance: many
CDR3nt: TGCAGCGTTTTGGGAAAAACAGAAATAGAGCAGTACTTC
CDR3aa: CSVLGKTEIEQYF

d_gene: TRBD2
v_gene: TRBV7-3
j_gene: TRBJ2-3
abundance: .
CDR3nt: TGTGCCAGCAGCTTATCGGTCGGGGGGACCCAGTATTTT
CDR3aa: CASSLSVGGTQYF

d_gene: .
v_gene: TRBV20-1
j_gene: TRBJ1-1
abundance: many
CDR3nt: TGCAGTGCTAGTAAGCAGGTGAACACTGAAGCTTTCTTT
CDR3aa: CSASKQVNTEAFF

d_gene: TRBD2
v_gene: TRBV6-1
j_gene: TRBJ2-7
abundance: .
CDR3nt: TGTGCCAGCATCGGAGCGGGAGGGCCGATCGAGCAGTACTTC
CDR3aa: CASIGAGGPIEQYF

d_gene: .
v_gene: TRBV7-2
j_gene: TRBJ1-3
abundance: few
CDR3nt: TGTGCCAGCAGCTTTCAGATTGGCGGGTCTGGAAACACCATATATTTT
CDR3aa: CASSFQIGGSGNTIYF

d_gene: TRBD1
v_gene: TRBV10-3
j_gene: TRBJ1-6
abundance: many
CDR3nt: TGTGCCATCAGCGTGACAGGGGAGAACTCACCCCTCCACTTT
CDR3aa: CAISVTGENSPLHF

d_gene: .
v_gene: TRBV7-2
j_gene: TRBJ1-5
abundance: few
CDR3nt: TGTGCCAGCAGCTTACGGGGAAAAACTAATCAGCCCCAGCATTTT
CDR3aa: CASSLRGKTNQPQHF

d_gene: .
v_gene: TRBV9
j_gene: TRBJ2-3
abundance: many
CDR3nt: TGTGCCAGCAGCGGGGGCACAGATACGCAGTATTTT
CDR3aa: CASSGGTDTQYF

d_gene: TRBD1
v_gene: TRBV29-1
j_gene: TRBJ1-1
abundance: .
CDR3nt: TGCAGCGTTGCGTTCGGGACAGGGGGCACTGAAGCTTTCTTT
CDR3aa: CSVAFGTGGTEAFF

d_gene: .
v_gene: TRBV7-9
j_gene: TRBJ2-1
abundance: .
CDR3nt: TGTGCCAGCAGCTTAGATGCGAGCCGGACCGATGAGCAGTTCTTC
CDR3aa: CASSLDASRTDEQFF

d_gene: .
v_gene: TRBV7-8
j_gene: TRBJ2-3
abundance: few
CDR3nt: TGTGCCACCGCAATAGATGGATTATATGGTACGCAGTATTTT
CDR3aa: CATAIDGLYGTQYF

d_gene: TRBD2
v_gene: TRBV6-2/TRBV6-3
j_gene: TRBJ2-7
abundance: .
CDR3nt: TGTGCCAGCAGTTACCGGGGCGGGAGCCACGAGCAGTACTTC
CDR3aa: CASSYRGGSHEQYF

d_gene: .
v_gene: TRBV3-1
j_gene: TRBJ2-4
abundance: few
CDR3nt: TGTGCCAGCAGCCAGGGCAGCCAGGGAATCGGAGGAGCCAAAAACATTCAGTACTTC
CDR3aa: CASSQGSQGIGGAKNIQYF

d_gene: TRBD1
v_gene: TRBV20-1
j_gene: TRBJ2-1
abundance: many
CDR3nt: TGCAGTGCTAGGGCAGGGGGCGATGAGCAGTTCTTC
CDR3aa: CSARAGGDEQFF

d_gene: TRBD1
v_gene: TRBV24-1
j_gene: TRBJ2-2
abundance: .
CDR3nt: TGTGCCACCAGTGATTCGGGACAGGGGTCCGGGGAGCTGTTTTTT
CDR3aa: CATSDSGQGSGELFF

d_gene: .
v_gene: TRBV2
j_gene: TRBJ1-2
abundance: .
CDR3nt: TGTGCCAGCAAACTAGGAGCAGGGGAAGGCTACACCTTC
CDR3aa: CASKLGAGEGYTF

d_gene: .
v_gene: TRBV6-5
j_gene: TRBJ2-3
abundance: many
CDR3nt: TGTGCCAGCAGTTACTCTTGGGGCTACACAGATACGCAGTATTTT
CDR3aa: CASSYSWGYTDTQYF

d_gene: .
v_gene: TRBV6-5
j_gene: TRBJ2-3
abundance: many
CDR3nt: TGTGCCAGCAGTTTAGGACGGCGCCCGGGAATGGATACGCAGTATTTT
CDR3aa: CASSLGRRPGMDTQYF

d_gene: .
v_gene: TRBV12-5
j_gene: TRBJ1-1
abundance: few
CDR3nt: TGTGCTAGTGGTTTCCTTGATAAGTTCACTGAAGCTTTCTTT
CDR3aa: CASGFLDKFTEAFF

d_gene: .
v_gene: TRBV5-1
j_gene: TRBJ2-6
abundance: .
CDR3nt: TGCGCCAGCAGCTTCGATTTGCGCAGTGAGGCCAACGTCCTGACTTTC
CDR3aa: CASSFDLRSEANVLTF

d_gene: .
v_gene: TRBV11-2
j_gene: TRBJ1-1
abundance: few
CDR3nt: TGTGCCAGCAGCTTCGACATTGAAGCTTTCTTT
CDR3aa: CASSFDIEAFF

d_gene: .
v_gene: TRBV20-1
j_gene: TRBJ2-7
abundance: .
CDR3nt: TGCAGTGCTAGACTTTTCAGAGGGAGCCTCTCCTACGAGCAGTACTTC
CDR3aa: CSARLFRGSLSYEQYF

d_gene: .
v_gene: TRBV20-1
j_gene: TRBJ2-3
abundance: .
CDR3nt: TGCAGTGCTACGGGCCTAGCAGATACGCAGTATTTT
CDR3aa: CSATGLADTQYF

d_gene: .
v_gene: TRBV6-5
j_gene: TRBJ1-6
abundance: few
CDR3nt: TGTGCCAGCAGTTACTCTGGTGCTACTCACCTCCACTTT
CDR3aa: CASSYSGATHLHF

d_gene: .
v_gene: TRBV5-1
j_gene: TRBJ2-5
abundance: .
CDR3nt: TGCGCCAGCAGCGTCTACGGGACTCCCGAGGAGACCCAGTACTTC
CDR3aa: CASSVYGTPEETQYF

d_gene: .
v_gene: TRBV5-1
j_gene: TRBJ2-5
abundance: many
CDR3nt: TGCGCCAGCAGCTTGGTTGACCAAGAGACCCAGTACTTC
CDR3aa: CASSLVDQETQYF

d_gene: TRBD1
v_gene: TRBV2
j_gene: TRBJ2-3
abundance: .
CDR3nt: TGTGCCAGCACCGGACAGGGAGTGGCCCCAGATACGCAGTATTTT
CDR3aa: CASTGQGVAPDTQYF

d_gene: .
v_gene: TRBV6-1
j_gene: TRBJ2-7
abundance: .
CDR3nt: TGTGCCAGCAGTGAGGGAGACGGGGTCCCCTACGAGCAGTACTTC
CDR3aa: CASSEGDGVPYEQYF

d_gene: .
v_gene: TRBV29-1
j_gene: TRBJ2-2
abundance: many
CDR3nt: TGCAGCGTTGTTGATGGCGGTGGCACCGGGGAGCTGTTTTTT
CDR3aa: CSVVDGGGTGELFF

d_gene: TRBD1
v_gene: TRBV12-3/TRBV12-4
j_gene: TRBJ1-2
abundance: many
CDR3nt: TGTGCCGACAGGGGGCAGGACTATGGCTACACCTTC
CDR3aa: CADRGQDYGYTF

d_gene: .
v_gene: TRBV10-1
j_gene: TRBJ2-3
abundance: few
CDR3nt: TGCGCCAGCAGTGCCGGCGGGGAGGCGGCAGATACGCAGTATTTT
CDR3aa: CASSAGGEAADTQYF

d_gene: .
v_gene: TRBV12-3/TRBV12-4
j_gene: TRBJ2-6
abundance: few
CDR3nt: TGTGCCAGCAGACGGGGTGGGGCCAACGTCCTGACTTTC
CDR3aa: CASRRGGANVLTF